This entry lists 17 T cell receptor beta chains sequenced from one sample in a study of Tregs in tolerant kidney transplant recipients. Mixed chimerism was transient after nonmyeloablative marrow transplants from related graft donors. Using immunoSEQ multiplex PCR, the repertoire was profiled, and TCRdb retains in-frame clones only, with some absent. The repertoire consists of fewer than 95,000 clones, with under 95% occurring once and the leading ten covering under 2%. The sample was CD4+ T cells from blood (PBMCs), taken 12 months after the transplant. These receptors all stem from a human patient who received a combined kidney and bone marrow transplant. The graft donor may account for some of the T cells.

The V call is TRBV6-5, the J call TRBJ2-3; D unclear. Between the trimmed V and J ends, which lost 2 bases and 3 bases, there was a span of 9 bases. The germline CDR1 and CDR2 sequences are MNHEY and SVGAGI. The CDR3 consists of 14 residues. CDR3: CASSYTRVTDTQYF. The CDR3 DNA sequence: TGTGCCAGCAGTTACACACGGGTGACAGATACGCAGTATTTT.

CDR3 bases: TGTGCCAGCAGCCCCTATCGGGACAGGGCGGCCTTCTTT. Amino acid sequence: CASSPYRDRAAFF. The chain links TRBV7-6 to TRBJ1-1; 9 bases match TRBD1. V lost 5 bases and J lost 14; bases outside the gene matches: 12. The CDR3 runs 13 residues. Germline lookup yields CDR1 SGHVS and CDR2 FNYEAQ.

V gene TRBV10-3 combines with J gene TRBJ2-5, with D hard to call. Near its end, the DNA agrees better with TRBJ2-7, so the J call may be wrong. The CDR3 has 11 residues. Germline V gene lookup returns CDR1 ENHRY and CDR2 SYGVKD. Here the CDR3 DNA reads TGTGCCATCAGTGAAGAGTACGAGCAGTACTTC. This codes for CAISEEYEQYF.

The chain combines TRBV5-1 with TRBJ2-7; D call uncertain. The V gene lost 0 bases and the J gene lost 3 bases, with 13 bases spanning the gap. This CDR3 is 15 amino acids long. Germline V gives CDR1 SGHRS, CDR2 YFSETQ. The CDR3 region has the DNA TGCGCCAGCAGCTTGGGACCCCTTGGCGGCTACGAGCAGTACTTC. Amino acid sequence: CASSLGPLGGYEQYF. The full variable domain, completed using reference TRBV5-1 and TRBJ2-7, is KAGVTQTPRYLIKTRGQQVTLSCSPISGHRSVSWYQQTPGQGLQFLFEYFSETQRNKGNFPGRFSGRQFSNSRSEMNVSTLELGDSALYLCASSLGPLGGYEQYFGPGTRLTVT.

V gene TRBV11-2 combines with J gene TRBJ2-2; maybe TRBD2 (6 bases). Germline loops: CDR1 SGHAT, CDR2 FQNNGV. Trimming shortened V by 6 bases and J by 7 bases, and 12 bases separated the two germline ends. The CDR3 is made up of 13 amino acids. The CDR3 coding sequence is TGTGCCAGCAGGGCTCTAGCGAGCGGGGAGCTGTTTTTT. Amino acid sequence: CASRALASGELFF.

CDR3 bases: TGCGCCAGCAGCTTGGCTTTGGGACTAGCGAACGCAGATACGCAGTATTTT. It is translated as CASSLALGLANADTQYF. The chain is built from TRBV5-1 and TRBJ2-3; 10 bases are a match to TRBD2. This CDR3 has 17 residues. Germline CDR1 SGHRS, CDR2 YFSETQ. J lost 4 bases, V lost 0 bases, and 8 bases had no gene match.

J is TRBJ2-7 and V is TRBV18; perhaps TRBD2 as D (5 bases). Germline values: CDR1 KGHSH, CDR2 LQKENI. Trimming left V 3 bases short and J 3 bases short, with 15 bases between. The CDR3 loop spans 15 amino acids. Here the CDR3 DNA reads TGTGCCAGCTCACCCCGTTCTAGCACGCACTACGAGCAGTACTTC. Translation gives CASSPRSSTHYEQYF.

The rearrangement joins TRBV6-6 to TRBJ2-7, with a weak D call TRBD2 (7 bases). Germline V gives CDR1 MNHNY, CDR2 SVGAGI (reference sequence). The CDR3 is 13 residues long. V shed 8 bases and J shed 3 bases, with 14 bases lying between them. The CDR3 sequence: CASRGAGSYEQYF. In DNA form, the CDR3 reads TGTGCCAGCCGGGGGGCGGGTAGCTACGAGCAGTACTTC.

The chain is built from TRBV11-3 and TRBJ2-7; D might be TRBD1 (5 bases). The CDR3 consists of 14 residues. V dropped 2 bases and J dropped 3 bases, with 11 bases sitting between them. CDR1 is SGHNT and CDR2 is YENEEA in the germline V gene. The CDR3 region has the DNA TGTGCCAGCAGCTTAAGTGACAGAGACTACGAGCAGTACTTC. This translates into CASSLSDRDYEQYF.

The rearrangement joins TRBV11-2 to TRBJ2-7, with TRBD2 as a possible D gene (5 bases). CDR1 and CDR2 (germline): SGHAT, FQNNGV. The CDR3 spans 15 residues. Between the trimmed V and J ends, which lost 1 base and 0 bases, there was a span of 10 bases. CDR3 DNA: TGTGCCAGCAGCTTAGTGAGGGCTGCCTCCTACGAGCAGTACTTC. This codes for CASSLVRAASYEQYF.

The CDR3 sequence: CASSLESLAGGRGELFF. In DNA, the CDR3 is TGTGCCAGCAGCTTAGAATCGCTAGCGGGAGGGAGGGGGGAGCTGTTTTTT. This sequence joins TRBV7-2 and TRBJ2-2, with 12 bases fitting TRBD2. CDR1 and CDR2 (germline): SGHTA, FQGNSA. V shed 1 base, J shed 8 bases, and the junction held 8 bases outside the gene matches. The CDR3 length is 17 residues. The full variable domain, with the rest looked up from reference TRBV7-2 and TRBJ2-2, is GAGVSQSPSNKVTEKGKDVELRCDPISGHTALYWYRQSLGQGLEFLIYFQGNSAPDKSGLPSDRFSAERTGGSVSTLTIQRTQQEDSAVYLCASSLESLAGGRGELFFGEGSRLTVL.

The V gene is TRBV18, the J gene TRBJ2-7; 8 bases match TRBD1. CDR3 length: 15 amino acids. CDR1 KGHSH and CDR2 LQKENI come from the germline V gene. Trimming at V came to 0 bases and at J to 4 bases, leaving 5 bases not matched to a gene. The CDR3 here is CASSPPGQGWYEQYF. In nucleotides, the CDR3 is TGTGCCAGCTCACCACCTGGACAGGGTTGGTACGAGCAGTACTTC.

V is TRBV7-2 and J is TRBJ2-1, with TRBD1 matching over 7 bases. The V segment lost 6 bases and the J segment 5 bases; nucleotides outside the gene matches: 4. CDR1 SGHTA and CDR2 FQGNSA come from the germline V gene. The CDR3 has 13 residues. This CDR3 reads CASRRDRNNEQFF. CDR3 in DNA: TGTGCCAGCAGGAGGGACAGAAACAATGAGCAGTTCTTC.

This clone showed up just once. The J gene is TRBJ1-6, the V gene TRBV30; D is possibly TRBD1 (6 bases). In germline, CDR1 is GTSNPN, CDR2 SVGIG (reference sequence). Trimming took 3 bases from V and 0 from J, leaving 12 bases between them. The CDR3 has 16 residues. CDR3 nucleotides: TGTGCCTGGAGGAGGACAGAGAGCTCCTATAATTCACCCCTCCACTTT. Amino acids: CAWRRTESSYNSPLHF.

This sequence joins TRBV4-3 and TRBJ1-1; D is possibly TRBD1 (5 bases). CDR1 and CDR2 (germline): LGHNA, YSLEER. CDR3 length equals 17 residues. Trimming shortened V by 1 base and J by 0 bases, and 15 bases separated the two germline ends. Here the CDR3 DNA reads TGCGCCAGCAGCCAAGTAAGGTGGGGGGGTGTGAACACTGAAGCTTTCTTT. Translation: CASSQVRWGGVNTEAFF.

V and J are TRBV15 and TRBJ2-1, with a possible D match to TRBD1 (5 bases). This CDR3 is 15 amino acids long. V lost 1 base to trimming and J lost 4 bases, with 11 bases between them. Per germline, CDR1 LNHNV and CDR2 YYDKDF (reference sequence). The CDR3, as DNA: TGTGCCACCAGCAGAGTCGTGTACAGGTACAATGAGCAGTTCTTC. This codes for CATSRVVYRYNEQFF.

The gene calls are TRBV18 and TRBJ1-5; no firm D call. V was cut by 2 bases and J by 1 base, with 6 bases left in between. The CDR3 covers 14 residues. Germline loops: CDR1 KGHSH, CDR2 LQKENI. The CDR3 sequence: CASSPEQSNQPQHF. CDR3 DNA: TGTGCCAGCTCACCAGAGCAAAGCAATCAGCCCCAGCATTTT.